This record concerns one T cell receptor beta chain sequence. At one boundary the junction diverges from the germline segment, which might be a read error. Germline V gene data show CDR1 as SGDLS and CDR2 as YYNGEE. The CDR3 is 15 residues long. Investigators prepared the TCR beta libraries by applying iRepertoire HTBI primers and Arm-PCR of CDR3 regions. TCRdb called the multiplex PCR reads again in MiXCR, with one record for every CDR3 protein. The table records 250,000 to 300,000 distinct CDR3 sequences, 20% to 25% of them present only once. These data belong to a study of regulatory T cells in long-lasting Graves disease. The time point was: persistent/refractory GD, antithyroid drugs over 5 years with positive TRAb. The authors made the TCR library using RNA they extracted from PBMCs.

The starting material was peripheral blood mononuclear cells (PBMCs), obtained when the disease was refractory, from a patient treated with antithyroid drugs. The chain links TRBV9 to TRBJ1-5, with D possibly TRBD1 on 5 matching bases. This clonotype was obtained from a female donor with Graves disease. The CDR3 loop is CAGSVGVGSNQPQHF. The CDR3 DNA sequence: TGTGCCGGCAGCGTGGGGGTGGGGAGCAATCAGCCCCAGCATTTT.